One sample yielded the 21 T cell receptor beta chains listed below, sequenced in a study of OX40 agonist ivuxolimab in advanced cancers. Preparation of the library involved the immunoSEQ multiplex PCR assay. In TCRdb, the immuneACCESS table is reduced to in-frame sequences with V and J assigned. These tables do not hold every clone; where another copy was compared, an unresolved V gene accounts for under half, and the others remain unexplained. For this sample there are 70,000 to 85,000 clones; around 81% appear just once. Approximately 6% of the sample lies in the top ten. Sequencing was performed on CD4+ or CD8+ T cells sorted from blood, taken in a trial of the OX40 agonist ivuxolimab. The receptors derive from an adult with an advanced solid tumor such as melanoma, head and neck, liver or kidney cancer.

V and J are TRBV18 and TRBJ2-1; tentatively, D is TRBD1 or TRBD2 (5 bases each). Trimming shortened V by 5 bases and J by 6 bases, and 5 bases separated the two germline ends. This CDR3 is built from 11 residues. Looked up from germline, CDR1 is KGHSH and CDR2 is LQKENI. The CDR3 bases are TGTGCCAGCTCAGGGGGCAATGAGCAGTTCTTC. This sequence encodes CASSGGNEQFF.

V usage is TRBV10-3 and J usage is TRBJ1-3; 9 bases align to TRBD1. This CDR3 has 14 residues. V trimming: 9 bases; J trimming: 2 bases; junction bases outside the gene matches: 5. CDR1 and CDR2 (germline): ENHRY, SYGVKD. CDR3 residues: CAMGDRDTGNTIYF. CDR3 nucleotide sequence: TGTGCCATGGGGGACAGGGACACTGGAAACACCATATATTTT.

V gene TRBV18 combines with J gene TRBJ2-7, with D hard to call. Germline V gene lookup returns CDR1 KGHSH and CDR2 LQKENI. Trimming stripped 2 bases from V and 2 bases from J, with 10 bases between. The CDR3 contains 14 residues. The DNA for the CDR3 is TGTGCCAGCTCACCATACCCACCCCCCTACGAGCAGTACGTC. Amino acid sequence: CASSPYPPPYEQYV.

CDR3 protein: CASRNDHSGNTIYF. In DNA form, the CDR3 reads TGTGCCAGCAGGAATGACCACTCTGGAAACACCATATATTTT. The chain combines TRBV2 with TRBJ1-3, with D uncertain. This CDR3 contains 14 residues. V was clipped by 6 bases and J by 0 bases, with 9 bases between them. Germline values: CDR1 SNHLY, CDR2 FYNNEI.

Only a few counts were recorded for this clone. The rearrangement uses TRBV7-2 and TRBJ1-4, with D possibly being TRBD1 (6 bases). Germline V gives CDR1 SGHTA, CDR2 FQGNSA. V was cut by 5 bases and J by 7 bases, with 17 bases left in between. This CDR3 has 15 amino acids. The CDR3 nucleotides read TGTGCCAGCAGCCCGGCGGGCGGACAGAGTGAAAAACTGTTTTTT. It encodes CASSPAGGQSEKLFF.

This chain links TRBV6-5 with TRBJ1-2, with D maybe TRBD1 (5 bases). Trimming pared 2 bases from V and 8 bases from J, leaving 12 bases between. The CDR3 is made up of 13 amino acids. Germline V CDR1 and CDR2: MNHEY, SVGAGI. In nucleotides, the CDR3 is TGTGCCAGCAGTTACGTGGGGGGTGGAGGCTACACCTTC. Protein sequence: CASSYVGGGGYTF.

The chain is built from TRBV27 and TRBJ2-1; D is unresolved. Germline V gives CDR1 MNHEY, CDR2 SMNVEV (reference sequence). Trimming took off 2 bases at V and 6 bases at J, with 11 bases between the two ends. CDR3 length: 14 amino acids. In DNA form, the CDR3 reads TGTGCCAGCAGTTTACGGGCACTTGGCAATGAGCAGTTCTTC. Its translation: CASSLRALGNEQFF.

This CDR3 reads CASSLVSAGPRGGEQFF. Written as DNA, the CDR3 is TGTGCCAGCAGCTTAGTTTCGGCGGGACCCCGAGGGGGTGAGCAGTTCTTC. The genes are TRBV7-9 and TRBJ2-1; D is tentatively TRBD1 or TRBD2 (6 bases each). From germline, CDR1 is SEHNR and CDR2 FQNEAQ (reference sequence). The V end lost 1 base, the J end lost 9 bases, and 22 bases lay between the germline ends. The CDR3 totals 17 residues. Filled out from reference TRBV7-9 and TRBJ2-1, the complete variable domain reads DTGVSQNPRHKITKRGQNVTFRCDPISEHNRLYWYRQTLGQGPEFLTYFQNEAQLEKSRLLSDRFSAERPKGSFSTLEIQRTEQGDSAMYLCASSLVSAGPRGGEQFFGPGTRLTVL.

The V gene is TRBV28, the J gene TRBJ2-1; TRBD1 is a possible D gene (5 bases). Germline V gene lookup returns CDR1 MDHEN and CDR2 SYDVKM. The CDR3 is made up of 15 amino acids. V was shortened by 4 bases and J by 7 bases, with 17 bases between the two germline ends. The CDR3 coding sequence is TGTGCCAGCAGTTCCCAATCAAGGGGCCTTAATGAGCAGTTCTTC. Residues: CASSSQSRGLNEQFF.

This chain links TRBV5-4 with TRBJ2-5; D is perhaps TRBD2 (6 bases). CDR1 is SGHNT, CDR2 YYREEE, per germline (reference sequence). CDR3 length: 13 amino acids. The V and J ends lost 4 bases and 12 bases respectively, with 19 bases between them. DNA for the CDR3: TGTGCCAGCAGCCTAGGCCCTAGCGACGGAAAGTACTTC. This encodes CASSLGPSDGKYF. Combining the CDR3 with reference TRBV5-4 and TRBJ2-5 gives the whole variable domain ETGVTQSPTHLIKTRGQQVTLRCSSQSGHNTVSWYQQALGQGPQFIFQYYREEENGRGNFPPRFSGLQFPNYSSELNVNALELDDSALYLCASSLGPSDGKYFGPGTRLLVL.

The V and J genes are TRBV4-3 and TRBJ2-3; weak D call: TRBD1 (6 bases). Trimming cost V 3 bases and J 6 bases, with 10 bases left between them. Germline loops: CDR1 LGHNA, CDR2 YSLEER. CDR3 length equals 13 residues. CDR3 residues: CASSQDSPDTQYF. For the CDR3, the DNA is TGCGCCAGCAGCCAGGACAGTCCGGATACGCAGTATTTT.

V and J are TRBV28 and TRBJ1-2; perhaps TRBD1 as D (6 bases). CDR1 MDHEN and CDR2 SYDVKM come from the germline V gene. V was cut by 5 bases and J by 4 bases, with 17 bases left in between. The CDR3 extends over 15 amino acids. In DNA, the CDR3 is TGTGCCAGCAGTATTTACAGGGAGAGTGGCTATGGCTACACCTTC. It is translated as CASSIYRESGYGYTF.

The rearrangement joins TRBV28 to TRBJ2-1, with TRBD2 matching 10 bases. The trim removed 0 bases at V and 2 bases at J, leaving 4 bases unmatched. The length of the CDR3 is 17 residues. Germline lookup yields CDR1 MDHEN and CDR2 SYDVKM. The CDR3 nucleotides are TGTGCCAGCAGTTTATGGATTAGCGGGGGGACCTACAATGAGCAGTTCTTC. Protein sequence: CASSLWISGGTYNEQFF.

The V and J genes are TRBV4-1 and TRBJ2-1; 10 nucleotides agree with TRBD1. The V gene end was trimmed by 2 bases and the J gene end by 6 bases; junction bases not matched to a gene: 1. CDR1 is MGHRA, CDR2 YSYEKL, per germline. The CDR3 spans 14 residues. CDR3 in DNA: TGCGCCAGCAGCCAACGGACAGGGGGCAATGAGCAGTTCTTC. As protein: CASSQRTGGNEQFF.

The chain links TRBV10-3 to TRBJ2-3, with 8 bases that match TRBD1. From germline, CDR1 is ENHRY and CDR2 SYGVKD. The CDR3 sequence is 15 residues long. The junction had 13 bases not matched to a gene; V was cut back by 9 bases and J by 5 bases. The CDR3 bases are TGTGCCATTCAAAATCCGGGACAGGTTAAAGATACGCAGTATTTT. As protein: CAIQNPGQVKDTQYF.

In this sample, this clone turned up many times. J is TRBJ1-1 and V is TRBV5-6; D gene unclear. This CDR3 is 13 amino acids long. V shed 0 bases and J shed 5 bases, with 8 bases lying between them. Germline CDR1 SGHDT, CDR2 YYEEEE. The CDR3 DNA follows: TGTGCCAGCAGCTTGGGGGAATCGACTGAAGCTTTCTTT. Protein sequence: CASSLGESTEAFF. Looking up the rest from reference TRBV5-6 and TRBJ1-1 gives the full variable domain: DAGVTQSPTHLIKTRGQQVTLRCSPKSGHDTVSWYQQALGQGPQFIFQYYEEEERQRGNFPDRFSGHQFPNYSSELNVNALLLGDSALYLCASSLGESTEAFFGQGTRLTVV.

The chain joins TRBV19 to TRBJ1-1, with D perhaps TRBD1 (5 bases). V was clipped by 2 bases and J by 1 base, with 14 bases between them. This CDR3 has 16 amino acids. Germline CDR1 LNHDA, CDR2 SQIVND (reference sequence). In DNA, the CDR3 is TGTGCCAGTAGTATACCCCGGGACGGACCGAACACTGAAGCTTTCTTT. This codes for CASSIPRDGPNTEAFF.

The CDR3 loop is CAWGDSTGTSETQYF. The CDR3 DNA sequence: TGTGCCTGGGGGGATTCTACAGGAACCTCGGAGACCCAGTACTTC. The rearrangement uses TRBV30 and TRBJ2-5; D may be TRBD1 (5 bases). Germline-derived CDR1 and CDR2 are GTSNPN and SVGIG (reference sequence). Deletions cut 5 bases from V and 5 bases from J, with 21 bases between. This CDR3 is 15 amino acids long. Using reference TRBV30 and TRBJ2-5 for the parts outside the CDR3, the full variable domain is SQTIHQWPATLVQPVGSPLSLECTVEGTSNPNLYWYRQAAGRGLQLLFYSVGIGQISSEVPQNLSASRPQDRQFILSSKKLLLSDSGFYLCAWGDSTGTSETQYFGPGTRLLVL.

This chain uses TRBV4-2 with TRBJ2-3, with D perhaps matching TRBD2 (6 bases). The CDR3 is 16 residues long. Germline V gene sequence: CDR1 LGHNA, CDR2 YNFKEQ. The V gene lost 0 bases and the J gene lost 2 bases, with 12 bases spanning the gap. This CDR3 is CASSQDRRGLTDTQYF. CDR3 in DNA: TGTGCCAGCAGCCAAGATCGGCGGGGACTCACAGATACGCAGTATTTT.

The chain uses TRBV28 and TRBJ1-5, with TRBD1 as a possible D gene (5 bases). This CDR3 comprises 15 residues. V gave up 1 base and J gave up 8 bases, with 15 bases separating them. Germline-derived CDR1 and CDR2 are MDHEN and SYDVKM. The CDR3, as DNA: TGTGCCAGCAGTTTATCCCGGGGCGGGAGCAAGCCCCAGCATTTT. Translated: CASSLSRGGSKPQHF.

The chain employs TRBV6-6 and TRBJ1-2; TRBD1 is a possible D gene (6 bases). V lost 4 bases to trimming and J lost 8 bases, with 11 bases between them. The CDR3 is 12 residues long. Germline CDR1 MNHNY, CDR2 SVGAGI (reference sequence). Here the CDR3 DNA reads TGTGCCAGCAGTTTCCAGGGGATCGGCTACACCTTC. It specifies CASSFQGIGYTF.